Sequencing of this T cell receptor (beta chain) was carried out in a study of cytomegalovirus exposure and HLA in healthy donors. TCRdb keeps only in-frame clones here, not all; method: immunoSEQ multiplex PCR. The data hold about 140,000 clones, with around four fifths observed a single time. The CDR3 is 15 residues long. Germline CDR1 is SGHTA and CDR2 is FQGNSA. Losses at the gene ends were 4 bases for V and 7 bases for J; bases not matched to a gene: 7. This TCR derives from a woman aged 25 to 39 in good health and CMV-seronegative. Input material: PBMCs. V is TRBV7-2 and J is TRBJ2-2; 9 bases align to TRBD2. Written as DNA, the CDR3 is TGTGCCAGCAGCTCAAGCGGGGGGCCTTTCGGGGAGCTGTTTTTT. This encodes CASSSSGGPFGELFF.